These 32 T cell receptor beta chains were sequenced from one sample in a study of OX40 agonist ivuxolimab in advanced cancers. Assay: immunoSEQ multiplex PCR; the TCRdb copy retains only in-frame clones and omits some. The repertoire holds around 37,000 clones, roughly 79% seen once, with 20% in the top ten. Sequenced here: CD4+ or CD8+ T cells sorted from blood, sampled in a trial of the OX40 agonist ivuxolimab. The receptors originated from an adult with an advanced solid tumor such as melanoma, head and neck, liver or kidney cancer.

This chain joins TRBV30 and TRBJ2-7; D tentatively reads TRBD1 or TRBD2 (7 bases each). Trimming took off 4 bases at V and 2 bases at J, with 21 bases between the two ends. Germline V gene data show CDR1 as GTSNPN and CDR2 as SVGIG (reference sequence). The CDR3 runs 16 residues. The CDR3 reads CAWNTLDREGPYEQYF. The CDR3 bases are TGTGCCTGGAACACACTTGACAGGGAGGGCCCCTACGAGCAGTACTTC.

This clone was detected only once. This chain connects TRBV4-2 to TRBJ1-6; 7 nucleotides line up with TRBD1. This CDR3 has 15 amino acids. V lost 1 base, J lost 6 bases, and 3 bases stayed unmatched. Per germline, CDR1 LGHNA and CDR2 YNFKEQ. In DNA, the CDR3 is TGTGCCAGCAGCCAAGCAGGGGGTTCTAATTCACCCCTCCACTTT. Translated: CASSQAGGSNSPLHF.

This sequence joins TRBV2 and TRBJ1-1, with D uncertain. The V end lost 5 bases, the J end lost 3 bases, and 7 bases lay between the germline ends. The CDR3 sequence is 12 residues long. Germline values: CDR1 SNHLY, CDR2 FYNNEI. Here the CDR3 DNA reads TGTGCCAGCAGTTGGGTGGACACTGAAGCTTTCTTT. It translates to CASSWVDTEAFF.

This chain joins TRBV28 and TRBJ2-1; possibly TRBD2 for D (5 bases). Germline loops: CDR1 MDHEN, CDR2 SYDVKM. Trimming removed 7 bases from V and 10 bases from J, with 17 bases in between. The CDR3 sequence is 13 residues long. CDR3 region: CASTSFLGEEQFF. The CDR3 coding sequence is TGTGCCAGCACTTCCTTCCTCGGGGAGGAGCAGTTCTTC.

The CDR3 here is CASSPQPGTSGSRYEQYF. CDR3 bases: TGTGCCAGCAGCCCGCAACCCGGGACTAGCGGGAGTAGGTACGAGCAGTACTTC. V usage is TRBV9 and J usage is TRBJ2-7, with TRBD2 identical over 14 bases. The V and J ends lost 4 bases and 4 bases, in that order; junction bases with no gene match: 13. The CDR3 runs 18 residues. Per the germline V gene, CDR1 is SGDLS and CDR2 is YYNGEE.

V is TRBV10-3 and J is TRBJ2-7, with D tentatively TRBD2 (6 bases). CDR3 length: 14 amino acids. The V gene lost 0 bases and the J gene lost 3 bases, with 9 bases spanning the gap. Germline V gene sequence: CDR1 ENHRY, CDR2 SYGVKD. CDR3 nucleotides: TGTGCCATCAGTGAGTCGAGGCGGGACTACGAGCAGTACTTC. Translated, it gives CAISESRRDYEQYF.

The CDR3 DNA reads as TGTGCCAGACAGGGGGGCTACGAGCAGTACTTC. Translating it yields CARQGGYEQYF. The chain carries TRBV9 and TRBJ2-7, with 8 bases aligning to TRBD1. V shed 8 bases and J 3 bases; nucleotides not matched to a gene: 1. Germline V CDR1 and CDR2: SGDLS, YYNGEE. There are 11 residues in the CDR3.

The CDR3 sequence: CAISDRGGDTDTQYF. The CDR3 region has the DNA TGTGCCATCAGTGACCGCGGGGGGGACACAGATACGCAGTATTTT. This chain links TRBV10-3 with TRBJ2-3, with 9 nucleotides matching TRBD2. The CDR3 totals 15 residues. CDR1 and CDR2 from the germline V gene are ENHRY and SYGVKD. The V gene end was trimmed by 3 bases and the J gene end by 2 bases; junction bases not matched to a gene: 3.

This clone has only a few counts. The J gene is TRBJ2-2, the V gene TRBV28; D gene ambiguous. V gave up 6 bases and J gave up 1 base, with 6 bases separating them. CDR3 length: 13 amino acids. The germline V gene has CDR1 MDHEN and CDR2 SYDVKM. The DNA for the CDR3 is TGTGCCAGCAGGGGCGTGAACACCGGGGAGCTGTTTTTT. Encoded protein: CASRGVNTGELFF. Filled out from reference TRBV28 and TRBJ2-2, the complete variable domain reads DVKVTQSSRYLVKRTGEKVFLECVQDMDHENMFWYRQDPGLGLRLIYFSYDVKMKEKGDIPEGYSVSREKKERFSLILESASTNQTSMYLCASRGVNTGELFFGEGSRLTVL.

This clone was counted a few times. This chain links TRBV4-1 with TRBJ2-7, with D maybe TRBD1 (6 bases). The V gene's germline CDR1 is MGHRA and CDR2 YSYEKL. The CDR3 loop spans 15 amino acids. V dropped 1 base and J dropped 2 bases, with 12 bases sitting between them. Here the CDR3 reads CASSQVRGAAYEQYF. The CDR3 DNA is TGCGCCAGCAGCCAAGTCAGGGGTGCCGCCTACGAGCAGTACTTC.

The gene calls are TRBV11-1 and TRBJ2-5, with 12 bases that match TRBD2. Trimming at V came to 2 bases and at J to 5 bases, leaving 6 bases not matched to a gene. The CDR3 has 16 amino acids. Germline CDR1 reads SGHAT; CDR2 reads FQDESV (reference sequence). CDR3 bases: TGTGCCAGCAGCTTAAGGACTAGCGGGACTGGGGAGACCCAGTACTTC. Residues: CASSLRTSGTGETQYF.

This clone was counted only a few times. The chain recombines TRBV5-6 with TRBJ1-2, with TRBD1 matching over 8 bases. The CDR3 length is 13 residues. Germline CDR1 is SGHDT and CDR2 is YYEEEE. J lost 1 base, V lost 4 bases, and 0 bases had no gene match. The CDR3 loop reads CASSDRGNYGYTF. CDR3 coding DNA: TGTGCCAGCAGCGACAGGGGTAACTATGGCTACACCTTC. The full variable domain, completed using reference TRBV5-6 and TRBJ1-2, is DAGVTQSPTHLIKTRGQQVTLRCSPKSGHDTVSWYQQALGQGPQFIFQYYEEEERQRGNFPDRFSGHQFPNYSSELNVNALLLGDSALYLCASSDRGNYGYTFGSGTRLTVV.

This clone is judged medium-sized (0.01 to 0.1%). At one of its ends the junction is not consistent with the germline gene, which may arise from a read error. The rearrangement joins TRBV18 to TRBJ2-5; D gene unclear. The CDR3 sequence is 13 residues long. From germline, CDR1 is KGHSH and CDR2 LQKENI. This CDR3 is CASSEEPQGTQYF. The CDR3 coding sequence is TGTGCCAGCTCAGAGGAACCTCAAGGGACCCAGTACTTC.

V gene TRBV7-9 combines with J gene TRBJ2-3; 8 bases map to TRBD2. CDR3 size: 12 residues. Germline V gene lookup returns CDR1 SEHNR and CDR2 FQNEAQ (reference sequence). V shed 5 bases and J 10 bases; nucleotides not matched to a gene: 5. CDR3 in DNA: TGTGCCAGCAGCAGCGGGAGTCGTCCGCAGTATTTT. This gives the protein CASSSGSRPQYF.

On this clone: An end of the junction differs from the germline gene, which may be a read error. The chain employs TRBV5-1 and TRBJ2-5, with D tentatively TRBD1 (6 bases). This CDR3 has 15 amino acids. Germline CDR1 is SGHRS and CDR2 is YFSETQ. CDR3 coding DNA: TGCGCCAGCAGATTGGGGACAAGGGATGGAGAGACCCAGTACTTC. Translation gives CASRLGTRDGETQYF.

This rearrangement joins TRBV27 to TRBJ2-7, with TRBD2 matching over 14 bases. CDR1 is MNHEY and CDR2 is SMNVEV in the germline V gene (reference sequence). After removal of 3 bases from V and 3 bases from J, the junction contained 7 bases not matched to a gene. This CDR3 has 17 residues. CDR3 nucleotide sequence: TGTGCCAGCAGTTTGGGGACTAGCGGGGGCCTGATCTACGAGCAGTACTTC. This translates into CASSLGTSGGLIYEQYF.

This chain joins TRBV28 and TRBJ2-7; 8 bases are a match to TRBD2. There are 14 residues in the CDR3. CDR1 is MDHEN and CDR2 is SYDVKM in the germline V gene. V gave up 7 bases and J gave up 6 bases; unmatched junction bases: 11. The CDR3 protein is CASTLGGAQVEQYF. The CDR3 nucleotides are TGTGCCAGCACCCTCGGGGGGGCTCAGGTCGAGCAGTACTTC. Full variable domain (rest looked up from reference TRBV28 and TRBJ2-7): DVKVTQSSRYLVKRTGEKVFLECVQDMDHENMFWYRQDPGLGLRLIYFSYDVKMKEKGDIPEGYSVSREKKERFSLILESASTNQTSMYLCASTLGGAQVEQYFGPGTRLTVT.

The rearrangement links TRBV5-1 to TRBJ2-7; D could derive from TRBD1 or TRBD2 (5 bases each). Germline CDR1 is SGHRS and CDR2 is YFSETQ. This CDR3 region has 15 residues. Trimming removed 2 bases from V and 3 bases from J, with 15 bases in between. The CDR3 sequence: CASSLAPGTDYEQYF. The CDR3 coding sequence is TGCGCCAGCAGCTTAGCCCCCGGGACGGACTACGAGCAGTACTTC.

In the case of this clone: The germline gene is not matched at one end of the junction; a read error may be the cause. V is TRBV7-7 and J is TRBJ2-1, with D maybe TRBD1 (5 bases). This CDR3 comprises 13 residues. In germline, CDR1 is SSHAT, CDR2 FNYEAQ (reference sequence). CDR3 sequence: CASSPERGSEQFF. For the CDR3, the DNA is TGTGCTAGCAGCCCGGAAAGGGGCAGTGAGCAGTTCTTC.

V usage is TRBV5-1 and J usage is TRBJ2-7; D is possibly TRBD1 (5 bases). CDR1 is SGHRS, CDR2 YFSETQ, per germline. Trimming cost V 2 bases and J 0 bases, with 9 bases left between them. The CDR3 spans 14 residues. The CDR3 reads CASSLQASSYEQYF. CDR3 sequence (DNA): TGCGCCAGCAGCTTACAGGCTAGCTCCTACGAGCAGTACTTC.

The V call is TRBV6-1, the J call TRBJ1-1, with D perhaps TRBD1 (5 bases). Trimming pared 5 bases from V and 1 base from J, leaving 8 bases between. This CDR3 region has 13 residues. CDR1 MNHNS and CDR2 SASEGT come from the germline V gene. The CDR3 region has the DNA TGTGCCAGCAGTTATGGGGGGAACACTGAAGCTTTCTTT. Its translation is CASSYGGNTEAFF.

The chain is built from TRBV9 and TRBJ1-2; D not certain. Germline CDR1 is SGDLS and CDR2 is YYNGEE. The germline V and J ends were trimmed by 1 base and 2 bases, with 12 bases remaining between them. The CDR3 contains 15 residues. CDR3 DNA: TGTGCCAGCAGCGTACGAGGTCAGGCGAACTATGGCTACACCTTC. Its protein is CASSVRGQANYGYTF.

The CDR3 DNA sequence: TGTGCCAGCTCACCACCAGGGGTCGGAAACACCATATATTTT. Translating it yields CASSPPGVGNTIYF. The chain uses TRBV18 and TRBJ1-3, with a possible D match to TRBD1 (5 bases). CDR3 length: 14 residues. The V gene's germline CDR1 is KGHSH and CDR2 LQKENI. Trimming left V 0 bases short and J 4 bases short, with 7 bases between.

The chain couples TRBV6-6 to TRBJ1-4, with TRBD1 as a possible D gene (5 bases). CDR1 MNHNY and CDR2 SVGAGI come from the germline V gene (reference sequence). Deletions cut 8 bases from V and 8 bases from J, with 21 bases between. This CDR3 contains 15 residues. CDR3: CASRTGGRGSEKLFF. The CDR3 bases are TGTGCCAGCCGGACGGGGGGGAGGGGATCCGAAAAACTGTTTTTT.

The chain is built from TRBV11-2 and TRBJ1-4; tentatively, D is TRBD1 (5 bases). Germline V gene lookup returns CDR1 SGHAT and CDR2 FQNNGV. The CDR3 loop spans 16 amino acids. The V and J ends lost 5 bases and 5 bases respectively, with 18 bases between them. The CDR3 is CASSRARTGENEKLFF. CDR3 sequence (DNA): TGTGCCAGCAGCAGAGCAAGGACGGGGGAGAATGAAAAACTGTTTTTT.

This clone was observed a few times. The chain employs TRBV7-3 and TRBJ2-1; 9 bases map to TRBD1. CDR3 length: 14 residues. Germline V gene data show CDR1 as SGHTA and CDR2 as FQGTGA. The V segment lost 5 bases and the J segment 7 bases; nucleotides outside the gene matches: 6. The CDR3 reads CASSPGTGRNEQFF. DNA for the CDR3: TGTGCCAGCAGCCCAGGGACAGGGAGAAATGAGCAGTTCTTC.

This chain links TRBV4-1 with TRBJ2-1, with 8 bases identical to TRBD2. Germline V gene data show CDR1 as MGHRA and CDR2 as YSYEKL. With V trimmed by 4 bases and J by 8 bases, 4 bases remained unmatched. The CDR3 has 13 amino acids. This CDR3 reads CASSPPGGDEQFF. The CDR3, as DNA: TGCGCCAGCAGCCCCCCGGGGGGGGATGAGCAGTTCTTC.

This clone has a single count. This chain joins TRBV7-9 and TRBJ2-2; 7 bases agree with TRBD1. Germline CDR1 is SEHNR and CDR2 is FQNEAQ (reference sequence). The length of the CDR3 is 14 residues. J was trimmed by 5 bases and V by 4 bases; bases with no gene match: 4. The CDR3 nucleotides read TGTGCCAGCAGCTCCAGGGGGATAACCGGGGAGCTGTTTTTT. As protein: CASSSRGITGELFF.

This clone was seen a single time. This chain connects TRBV7-2 to TRBJ2-7; D gene uncertain. V was pared by 1 base and J by 0 bases, with 10 bases between. Germline V gene data show CDR1 as SGHTA and CDR2 as FQGNSA. The CDR3 runs to 15 residues. CDR3 nucleotide sequence: TGTGCCAGCAGCTTAGGGTTCGCCTCCTCCTACGAGCAGTACTTC. Protein: CASSLGFASSYEQYF. The whole variable domain, filled in from reference TRBV7-2 and TRBJ2-7, reads GAGVSQSPSNKVTEKGKDVELRCDPISGHTALYWYRQSLGQGLEFLIYFQGNSAPDKSGLPSDRFSAERTGGSVSTLTIQRTQQEDSAVYLCASSLGFASSYEQYFGPGTRLTVT.

The chain carries TRBV4-1 and TRBJ2-7; D ambiguous. CDR1 is MGHRA, CDR2 YSYEKL, per germline. CDR3 length: 14 residues. The V and J ends lost 0 bases and 2 bases respectively, with 8 bases between them. DNA of the CDR3: TGCGCCAGCAGCCAAGACAACAGTCCCTACGAGCAGTACTTC. It encodes CASSQDNSPYEQYF.

The J gene is TRBJ2-3, the V gene TRBV19, with D unclear. The CDR3 extends over 13 amino acids. The V end was cut by 4 bases, the J end by 2 bases, with 7 bases between. CDR1 and CDR2 from the germline V gene are LNHDA and SQIVND (reference sequence). CDR3 loop: CASSTQDTDTQYF. Written as DNA, the CDR3 is TGTGCCAGTAGTACCCAAGACACAGATACGCAGTATTTT.

The V and J genes are TRBV19 and TRBJ1-1; D not certain. Germline CDR1 is LNHDA and CDR2 is SQIVND (reference sequence). The length of the CDR3 is 14 residues. Trimming removed 2 bases from V and 0 bases from J, with 7 bases in between. For the CDR3, the DNA is TGTGCCAGTAGTATAACAGATTTGAACACTGAAGCTTTCTTT. It encodes CASSITDLNTEAFF.